This is a list of T cell receptor beta chains from one sample in a study of T-cell memory formation after mild COVID-19. TCRdb re-derived calls from the 5' RACE reads in MiXCR, one entry per CDR3 protein. The sample includes a few hundred thousand distinct CDR3 sequences, 28% seen only once; the top ten take roughly 13%. The source material was PBMCs or a T cell subset sorted from them (not recorded which). Receptors originate from an adult woman who had mild COVID-19 (a few samples of this study predate the infection). Cell type and time point are not known. Each CDR3 is given without its conserved first and last residue. Clone size is stated in some rows and not others, as once, few, many or a class when expanded.

J gene	clone size	V gene	CDR3 protein
TRBJ2-5	-	TRBV5-1	ASSDAGEVETQY
TRBJ2-5	few	TRBV5-1	ASSFDPSAETQY
TRBJ2-7	-	TRBV19	ASSPRTGVGYEQY
TRBJ1-5	-	TRBV12-3/TRBV12-4	ASGRSGFDQPQH
TRBJ2-5	few	TRBV29-1	SGAQGTGETQY
TRBJ1-2	-	TRBV20-1	SAIGGNYGYT
TRBJ2-7	-	TRBV7-9	ASSLPTRTSGRTYEQY
TRBJ2-4	-	TRBV7-9	ASSLEGRSIQY
TRBJ2-5	-	TRBV6-5	ASSRRLGAETQY
TRBJ2-7	-	TRBV4-2	ASSPAGVHPYEQY
TRBJ2-5	few	TRBV5-1	ASSSDFQETQY
TRBJ2-1	-	TRBV6-6	ASSLSGRLSNEQF
TRBJ2-3	few	TRBV4-1	ASSQQASTDTQY
TRBJ2-1	-	TRBV12-3/TRBV12-4	ASHGGAYNEQF
TRBJ2-1	few	TRBV24-1	ATQTSGYNEQF
TRBJ2-7	-	TRBV14	ASSPPWPGDEQY
TRBJ2-7	-	TRBV19	ASSIGAKYEQY
TRBJ2-2	-	TRBV4-2	ASSQEGGGTPTGELF
TRBJ1-1	-	TRBV5-1	ASSSPLRAGGTGRANTEAF
TRBJ2-7	-	TRBV6-5	ASSYADSYYEQY
TRBJ1-5	-	TRBV11-2	ASSLGTGGLGNQPQH
TRBJ2-2	-	TRBV5-1	ASRQNSANTGELF
TRBJ2-5	few	TRBV5-4	ASSSYLAQGETQY
TRBJ2-7	few	TRBV20-1	SADRDSTYEQY
TRBJ2-7	few	TRBV27	ASRPRSVSYEQY
TRBJ1-1	few	TRBV5-1	ASSLEGAGTEAF
TRBJ2-1	-	TRBV20-1	SARQGASMNEQF
TRBJ2-1	-	TRBV6-5	ASRSGLLNEQF
TRBJ1-2	-	TRBV12-3/TRBV12-4	ASSPIDRGEGYT
TRBJ2-1	few	TRBV7-9	ASSFIPSRPNEQF
TRBJ2-3	-	TRBV3-1	ASSQVRAAGLY
TRBJ2-3	-	TRBV5-1	ASSPGTRGITDTQY
TRBJ1-2	few	TRBV12-3/TRBV12-4	ASSLTINYGYT
TRBJ1-1	once	TRBV27	ASSFFGQGEAF
TRBJ1-2	few	TRBV7-2	ASSYAGIYGYT
TRBJ1-2	few	TRBV27	ASSLLPAGVGGYT
TRBJ1-2	few	TRBV19	ASSIRTAGPYGYT
TRBJ2-1	few	TRBV7-6	ASTPTGLTYNEQF
TRBJ2-3	-	TRBV7-6	ASTLLYSRTDTQY
TRBJ1-1	-	TRBV11-3	ASSRATEAF
TRBJ2-5	-	TRBV6-5	ASSQGEETQY
TRBJ1-1	-	TRBV7-9	ASSLGQSGIYTEAF
TRBJ2-3	-	TRBV7-6	ASSFSLAGPDTQY
TRBJ1-2	-	TRBV9	ASSGPRDGYT